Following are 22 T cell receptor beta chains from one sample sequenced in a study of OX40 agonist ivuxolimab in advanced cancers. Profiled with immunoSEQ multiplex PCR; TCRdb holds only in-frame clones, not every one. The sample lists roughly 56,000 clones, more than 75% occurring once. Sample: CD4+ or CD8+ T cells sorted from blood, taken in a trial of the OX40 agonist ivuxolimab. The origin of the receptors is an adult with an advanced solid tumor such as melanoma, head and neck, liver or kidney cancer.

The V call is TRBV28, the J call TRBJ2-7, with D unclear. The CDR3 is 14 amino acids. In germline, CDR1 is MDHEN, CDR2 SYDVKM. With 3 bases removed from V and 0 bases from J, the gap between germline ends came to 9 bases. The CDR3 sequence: CASSFLASSYEQYF. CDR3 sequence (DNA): TGTGCCAGCAGTTTCTTGGCATCCTCCTACGAGCAGTACTTC.

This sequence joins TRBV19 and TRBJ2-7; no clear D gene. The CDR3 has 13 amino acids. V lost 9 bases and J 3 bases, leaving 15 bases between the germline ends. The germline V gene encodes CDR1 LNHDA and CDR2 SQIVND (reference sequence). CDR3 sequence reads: CASSERSHYEQYF. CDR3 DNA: TGTGCCAGCAGTGAACGGTCCCACTACGAGCAGTACTTC.

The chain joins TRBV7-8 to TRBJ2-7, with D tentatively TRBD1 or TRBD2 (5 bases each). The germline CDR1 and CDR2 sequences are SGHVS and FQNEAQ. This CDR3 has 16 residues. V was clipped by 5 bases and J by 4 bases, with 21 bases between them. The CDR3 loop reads CASSRGVSGSGYEQYF. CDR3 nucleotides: TGTGCCAGCAGCCGAGGGGTCAGCGGCTCGGGGTACGAGCAGTACTTC.

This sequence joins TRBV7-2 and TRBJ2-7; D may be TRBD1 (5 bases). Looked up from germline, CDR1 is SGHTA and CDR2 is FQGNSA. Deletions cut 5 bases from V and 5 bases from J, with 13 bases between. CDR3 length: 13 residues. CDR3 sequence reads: CASSLPTVNEQYF. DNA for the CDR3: TGTGCCAGCAGCCTACCGACAGTTAACGAGCAGTACTTC.

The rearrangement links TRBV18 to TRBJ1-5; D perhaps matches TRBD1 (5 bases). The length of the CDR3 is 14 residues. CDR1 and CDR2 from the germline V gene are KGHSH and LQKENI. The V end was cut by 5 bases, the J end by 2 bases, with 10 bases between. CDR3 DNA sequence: TGTGCCAGCTCAAGCCAGGGCGGCAATCAGCCCCAGCATTTT. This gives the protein CASSSQGGNQPQHF.

The DNA of the CDR3 is TGTGCCAGCAGCTGGGAGGGAAGCAGCACAGATACGCAGTATTTT. It encodes CASSWEGSSTDTQYF. This chain uses TRBV27 with TRBJ2-3; TRBD2 aligns across 7 bases. CDR3 length: 15 residues. Losses at the gene ends were 6 bases for V and 0 bases for J; bases not matched to a gene: 6. Germline values: CDR1 MNHEY, CDR2 SMNVEV (reference sequence).

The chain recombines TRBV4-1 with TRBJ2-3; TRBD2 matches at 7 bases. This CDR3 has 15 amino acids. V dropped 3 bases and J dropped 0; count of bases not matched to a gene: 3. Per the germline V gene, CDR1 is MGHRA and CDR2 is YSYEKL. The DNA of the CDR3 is TGCGCCAGCAGCCAGCTAGCGGCGAGCACAGATACGCAGTATTTT. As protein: CASSQLAASTDTQYF.

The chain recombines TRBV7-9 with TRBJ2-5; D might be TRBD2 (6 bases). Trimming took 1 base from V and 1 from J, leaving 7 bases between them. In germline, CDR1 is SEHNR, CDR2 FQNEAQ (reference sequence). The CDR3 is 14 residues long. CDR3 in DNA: TGTGCCAGCAGCTTAGGGCGGGGCCAAGAGACCCAGTACTTC. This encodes CASSLGRGQETQYF.

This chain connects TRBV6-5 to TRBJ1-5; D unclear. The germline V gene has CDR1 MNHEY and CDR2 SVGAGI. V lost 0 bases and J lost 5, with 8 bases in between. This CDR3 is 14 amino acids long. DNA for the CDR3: TGTGCCAGCAGTTACTCGAACCTCCATCAGCCCCAGCATTTT. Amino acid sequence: CASSYSNLHQPQHF.

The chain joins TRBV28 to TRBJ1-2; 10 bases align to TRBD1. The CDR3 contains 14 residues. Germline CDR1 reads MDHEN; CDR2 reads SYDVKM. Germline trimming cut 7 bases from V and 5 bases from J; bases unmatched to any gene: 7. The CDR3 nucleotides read TGTGCCAGCATCGCGACAGGGGGCGGATATGGCTACACCTTC. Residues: CASIATGGGYGYTF.

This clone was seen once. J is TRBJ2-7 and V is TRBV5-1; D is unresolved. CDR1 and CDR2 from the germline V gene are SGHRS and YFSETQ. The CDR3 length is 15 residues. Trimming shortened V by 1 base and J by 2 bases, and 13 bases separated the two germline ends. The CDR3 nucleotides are TGCGCCAGCAGCTTGAATCCAGGTGAGGCCTACGAGCAGTACTTC. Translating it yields CASSLNPGEAYEQYF.

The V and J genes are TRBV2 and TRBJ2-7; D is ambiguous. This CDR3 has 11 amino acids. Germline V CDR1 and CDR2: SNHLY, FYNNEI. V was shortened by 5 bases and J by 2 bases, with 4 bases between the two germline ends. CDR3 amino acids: CASSLAYEQYF. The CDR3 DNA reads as TGTGCCAGCAGTTTGGCCTACGAGCAGTACTTC.

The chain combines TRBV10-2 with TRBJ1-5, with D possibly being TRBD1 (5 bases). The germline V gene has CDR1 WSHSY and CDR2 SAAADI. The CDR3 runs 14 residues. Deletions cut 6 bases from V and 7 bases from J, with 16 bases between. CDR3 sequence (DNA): TGCGCCAGCAGAAGGGGAAAAGAGGGCCAGCCCCAGCATTTT. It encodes CASRRGKEGQPQHF.

CDR3 DNA: TGTGCCAGCAGTTCCCCCGGTGGGGAGCGCGAGCAGTACTTC. It codes for CASSSPGGEREQYF. V is TRBV2 and J is TRBJ2-7; D might be TRBD2 (5 bases). Germline V gene data show CDR1 as SNHLY and CDR2 as FYNNEI. Trimming stripped 5 bases from V and 6 bases from J, with 17 bases between. The CDR3 is 14 amino acids. Supplemented by reference TRBV2 and TRBJ2-7, the full variable domain reads EPEVTQTPSHQVTQMGQEVILRCVPISNHLYFYWYRQILGQKVEFLVSFYNNEISEKSEIFDDQFSVERPDGSNFTLKIRSTKLEDSAMYFCASSSPGGEREQYFGPGTRLTVT.

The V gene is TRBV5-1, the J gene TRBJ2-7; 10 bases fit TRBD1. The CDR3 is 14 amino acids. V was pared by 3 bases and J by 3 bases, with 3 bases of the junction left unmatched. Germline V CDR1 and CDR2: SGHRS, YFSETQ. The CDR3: CASSWTGGVYEQYF. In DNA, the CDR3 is TGCGCCAGCAGCTGGACAGGGGGGGTCTACGAGCAGTACTTC.

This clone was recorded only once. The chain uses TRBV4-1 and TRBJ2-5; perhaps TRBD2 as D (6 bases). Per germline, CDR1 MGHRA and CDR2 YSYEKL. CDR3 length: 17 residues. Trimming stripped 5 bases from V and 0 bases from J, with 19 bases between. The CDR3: CASSFPPGRDYQETQYF. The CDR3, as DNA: TGCGCCAGCAGCTTTCCACCGGGGCGGGACTACCAAGAGACCCAGTACTTC.

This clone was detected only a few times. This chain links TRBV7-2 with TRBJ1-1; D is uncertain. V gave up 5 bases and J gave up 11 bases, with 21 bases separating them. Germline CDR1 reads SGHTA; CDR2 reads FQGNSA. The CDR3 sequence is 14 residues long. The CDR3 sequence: CASSLDIGPRGAFF. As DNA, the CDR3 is TGTGCCAGCAGCCTAGATATAGGACCCAGAGGGGCTTTCTTT.

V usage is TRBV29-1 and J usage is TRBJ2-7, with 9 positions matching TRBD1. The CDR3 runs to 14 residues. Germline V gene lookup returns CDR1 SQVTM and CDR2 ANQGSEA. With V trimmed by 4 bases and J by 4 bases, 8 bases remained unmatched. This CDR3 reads CSVAPGTGTYEQYF. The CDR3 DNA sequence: TGCAGCGTTGCCCCCGGGACAGGGACATACGAGCAGTACTTC.

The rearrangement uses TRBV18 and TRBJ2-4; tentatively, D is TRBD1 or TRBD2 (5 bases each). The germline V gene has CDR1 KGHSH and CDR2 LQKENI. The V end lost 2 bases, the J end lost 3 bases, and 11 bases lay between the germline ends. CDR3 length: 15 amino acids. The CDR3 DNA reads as TGTGCCAGCTCACCAGGGACCTTTGGCAAAAACATTCAGTACTTC. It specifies CASSPGTFGKNIQYF.

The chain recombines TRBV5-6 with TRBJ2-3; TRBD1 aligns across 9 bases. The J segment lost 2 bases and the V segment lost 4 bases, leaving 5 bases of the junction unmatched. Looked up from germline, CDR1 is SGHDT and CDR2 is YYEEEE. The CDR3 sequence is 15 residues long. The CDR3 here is CASSGDRGVTDTQYF. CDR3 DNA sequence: TGTGCCAGCAGCGGCGACAGGGGGGTCACAGATACGCAGTATTTT.

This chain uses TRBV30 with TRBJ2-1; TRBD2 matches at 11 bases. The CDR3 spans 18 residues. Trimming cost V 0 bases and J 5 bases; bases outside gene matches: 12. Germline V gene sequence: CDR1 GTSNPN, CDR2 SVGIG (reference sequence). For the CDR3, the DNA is TGTGCCTGGAGTGTACTAGCGGGAGTATCTTTGCGTGACAATGAGCAGTTCTTC. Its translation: CAWSVLAGVSLRDNEQFF.

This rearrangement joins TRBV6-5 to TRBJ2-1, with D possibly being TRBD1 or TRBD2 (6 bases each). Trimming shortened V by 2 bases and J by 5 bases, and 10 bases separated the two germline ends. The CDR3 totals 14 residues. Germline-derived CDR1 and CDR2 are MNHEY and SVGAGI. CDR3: CASSYVRGHNEQFF. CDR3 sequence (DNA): TGTGCCAGCAGTTACGTCCGGGGGCACAATGAGCAGTTCTTC.